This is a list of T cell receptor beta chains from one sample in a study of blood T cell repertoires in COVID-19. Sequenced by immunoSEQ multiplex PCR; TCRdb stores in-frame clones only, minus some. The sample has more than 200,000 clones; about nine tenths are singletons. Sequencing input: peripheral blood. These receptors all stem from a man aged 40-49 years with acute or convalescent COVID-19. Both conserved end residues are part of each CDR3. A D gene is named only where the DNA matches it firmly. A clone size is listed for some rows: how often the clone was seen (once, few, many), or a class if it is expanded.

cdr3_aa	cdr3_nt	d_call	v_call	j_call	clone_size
CASSQMGTSGYNEQFF	TGTGCCAGCAGCCAGATGGGGACTAGCGGTTACAATGAGCAGTTCTTC	TRBD2	TRBV4-2	TRBJ2-1	-
CASSQQGPPLHF	TGTGCCAGCAGCCAACAGGGGCCACCCCTCCACTTT	-	TRBV3-1/TRBV3-2	TRBJ1-6	few
CASSYGQPNYGYTF	TGTGCCAGCAGTTATGGACAACCTAACTATGGCTACACCTTC	-	TRBV6-5	TRBJ1-2	-
CASSHEQGIAFF	TGTGCCAGCAGCCACGAGCAGGGAATTGCTTTCTTT	-	TRBV7-9	TRBJ1-1	-
CSVQQGEDSYEQYF	TGCAGCGTTCAACAGGGGGAGGACTCCTACGAGCAGTACTTC	TRBD1	TRBV29-1	TRBJ2-7	-
CASSLLGQGNEQFF	TGTGCCAGCAGCTTATTGGGACAGGGGAATGAGCAGTTCTTC	TRBD1	TRBV7-9	TRBJ2-1	-
CASSQAEGEKQYF	TGTGCCAGCAGCCAAGCCGAGGGGGAGAAGCAGTACTTC	-	TRBV3-1/TRBV3-2	TRBJ2-7	-
CASSPRRGLETEAFF	TGTGCCAGCAGCCCCCGTCGGGGACTGGAGACTGAAGCTTTCTTT	-	TRBV4-2	TRBJ1-1	once
CSVEGTGLSSYEQYF	TGCAGCGTCGAGGGCACAGGGCTAAGCTCCTACGAGCAGTACTTC	-	TRBV29-1	TRBJ2-7	-
CASSGTGSFDTQYF	TGTGCCAGCAGCGGGACAGGGTCATTCGATACGCAGTATTTT	TRBD1	TRBV7-9	TRBJ2-3	once
CASSSLSDEQFF	TGTGCCAGCAGTTCTCTTAGCGATGAGCAGTTCTTC	-	TRBV27	TRBJ2-1	-
CAISLGTGRNTEAFF	TGTGCCATCAGTCTAGGGACAGGGAGGAACACTGAAGCTTTCTTT	TRBD1	TRBV10-3	TRBJ1-1	-
CASTLRGGQETQYF	TGTGCCAGCACCCTCCGGGGGGGGCAAGAGACCCAGTACTTC	TRBD2	TRBV6-6	TRBJ2-5	-
CASSLLGGYSTNEKLFF	TGTGCCAGCAGTTTATTGGGGGGTTATTCAACTAATGAAAAACTGTTTTTT	-	TRBV28	TRBJ1-4	-
CASSPGTYSYEQYF	TGTGCCAGCAGCCCCGGGACTTACTCCTACGAGCAGTACTTC	-	TRBV11-2	TRBJ2-7	few
CASSLESVSKETQYF	TGTGCTAGCAGCCTTGAAAGCGTGAGCAAAGAGACCCAGTACTTC	-	TRBV7-7	TRBJ2-5	-
CASSIGQYEQYF	TGTGCCAGCAGCATAGGACAGTACGAGCAGTACTTC	-	TRBV5-6	TRBJ2-7	-
CASAARRGAQEKLFF	TGTGCCAGCGCCGCACGGCGGGGGGCACAAGAAAAACTGTTTTTT	-	TRBV6-5	TRBJ1-4	-
CASSQRLAGYNEQFF	TGTGCCAGCAGCCAGCGACTAGCGGGATACAATGAGCAGTTCTTC	TRBD2	TRBV14	TRBJ2-1	-
CASSLDRSSYNEQFF	TGTGCCAGCAGCTTAGATAGGAGTTCCTACAATGAGCAGTTCTTC	-	TRBV7-2	TRBJ2-1	-
CASTGTGGNTEAFF	TGTGCCAGCACTGGGACAGGGGGAAACACTGAAGCTTTCTTT	TRBD1	TRBV2	TRBJ1-1	few
CASSVRLAGEETQYF	TGTGCCAGCAGCGTCAGACTAGCGGGAGAAGAGACCCAGTACTTC	TRBD2	TRBV9	TRBJ2-5	-
CASSVDRLDGGGGEYF	TGTGCCAGCAGTGTAGACCGACTAGACGGAGGTGGCGGGGAATACTTC	-	TRBV2	TRBJ2-7	-
CASSTTGRVGTDTQYF	TGTGCCAGTAGTACCACCGGGAGGGTAGGCACAGATACGCAGTATTTT	TRBD2	TRBV19	TRBJ2-3	-
CASSPRDRGNEQYF	TGTGCCAGCTCACCCCGGGACAGGGGAAACGAGCAGTACTTC	TRBD1	TRBV18	TRBJ2-7	-
CASRLETGSTGELFF	TGTGCCAGCAGGTTGGAGACAGGTAGCACCGGGGAGCTGTTTTTT	-	TRBV2	TRBJ2-2	-
CASSLAEGVGTYNEQFF	TGTGCCAGCAGCTTGGCCGAGGGTGTTGGGACCTACAATGAGCAGTTCTTC	-	TRBV5-6	TRBJ2-1	-
CASSFPLTSSRTDTQYF	TGTGCCAGCAGTTTCCCCTTGACATCTAGCCGCACAGATACGCAGTATTTT	-	TRBV28	TRBJ2-3	few
CASSPNRAGWFSAYEQYF	TGTGCCAGCAGCCCTAACAGGGCAGGGTGGTTTTCGGCCTACGAGCAGTACTTC	-	TRBV7-8	TRBJ2-7	-
CASSLVAGGGEQYF	TGTGCCAGCAGCTTGGTCGCAGGGGGCGGCGAGCAGTACTTC	TRBD1	TRBV5-4	TRBJ2-7	-
CASSGQPNTEAFF	TGTGCCAGTAGCGGACAGCCGAACACTGAAGCTTTCTTT	-	TRBV19	TRBJ1-1	-
CASSRTSVQGELFF	TGTGCCAGCAGCAGAACTAGCGTTCAAGGGGAGCTGTTTTTT	TRBD2	TRBV3-1/TRBV3-2	TRBJ2-2	-
CASSVSRGRDKETQYF	TGTGCCAGCAGCGTAAGCAGGGGGCGAGATAAAGAGACCCAGTACTTC	TRBD1	TRBV11-3	TRBJ2-5	-
CASSRGAGYEQFF	TGTGCCAGCAGTCGGGGAGCGGGATACGAGCAGTTCTTC	TRBD2	TRBV11-3	TRBJ2-1	-
CASSQRARVDQPQHF	TGTGCCAGCAGCCAGAGAGCCAGGGTCGATCAGCCCCAGCATTTT	-	TRBV3-1/TRBV3-2	TRBJ1-5	-
CASSVGGQGADYGYTF	TGTGCCAGCAGCGTAGGGGGACAGGGGGCTGACTATGGCTACACCTTC	TRBD1	TRBV9	TRBJ1-2	-
CASSYYATGANTEAFF	TGTGCCAGCAGCTACTACGCGACAGGGGCGAACACTGAAGCTTTCTTT	TRBD1	TRBV11-1	TRBJ1-1	-
CAWSQRGGNQPQHF	TGTGCCTGGAGCCAAAGGGGTGGCAATCAGCCCCAGCATTTT	-	TRBV30	TRBJ1-5	-
CASSYSAGRGTYEQYF	TGTGCCAGCAGTTACTCAGCCGGTCGGGGGACCTACGAGCAGTACTTC	-	TRBV6-5	TRBJ2-7	once
CASSQDSGNEQFF	TGTGCCAGCAGCCAAGATTCGGGAAATGAGCAGTTCTTC	-	TRBV3-1/TRBV3-2	TRBJ2-1	-
CASTPSGRGLGYTF	TGTGCCAGTACCCCTTCGGGCAGGGGGCTTGGCTACACCTTC	TRBD1	TRBV19	TRBJ1-2	-
CASSYAGTGYEQYF	TGTGCCAGCAGTTACGCCGGGACAGGATACGAGCAGTACTTC	TRBD1	TRBV27	TRBJ2-7	-
CASSSGLNSYEQYF	TGTGCCAGCAGCTCCGGACTGAACTCCTACGAGCAGTACTTC	-	TRBV5-4	TRBJ2-7	-
CASSYTTGGTEAFF	TGTGCCAGCAGTTATACGACGGGGGGCACTGAAGCTTTCTTT	-	TRBV27	TRBJ1-1	-
CASRRRQGANYGYTF	TGTGCCAGCAGGAGGCGGCAGGGGGCTAACTATGGCTACACCTTC	TRBD1	TRBV2	TRBJ1-2	-
CASSDRGCTDTQYF	TGCGCCAGCAGTGACAGGGGTTGCACAGATACGCAGTATTTT	-	TRBV10-1	TRBJ2-3	-
CASSQGSLAGGEEQFF	TGCGCCAGCAGCCAAGGGTCACTAGCGGGAGGTGAGGAGCAGTTCTTC	TRBD2	TRBV4-3	TRBJ2-1	-
CASSPPGQPQETQYF	TGCGCCAGCAGCCCACCGGGACAACCTCAAGAGACCCAGTACTTC	-	TRBV5-1	TRBJ2-5	once
CASSQVQENEKLFF	TGTGCCAGCAGCCAAGTGCAGGAAAATGAAAAACTGTTTTTT	-	TRBV4-2	TRBJ1-4	-
CTSTLPSEASTDTQYF	TGCACCAGCACCCTCCCTAGCGAAGCGAGCACAGATACGCAGTATTTT	-	TRBV1	TRBJ2-3	-
CASSQEGTGYGYTF	TGTGCCAGCAGCCAAGAGGGGACAGGGTACGGCTACACCTTC	TRBD1	TRBV3-1/TRBV3-2	TRBJ1-2	-
CATRTTYNEQFF	TGTGCCACCAGGACTACCTACAATGAGCAGTTCTTC	-	TRBV6-5	TRBJ2-1	-
CASSLRGDSGSSYNEQFF	TGTGCCAGCAGCCTCCGCGGGGATAGCGGGAGCTCCTACAATGAGCAGTTCTTC	TRBD2	TRBV7-8	TRBJ2-1	-
CASSSGRGLGTEAFF	TGTGCCAGCAGCTCAGGAAGGGGGCTTGGCACTGAAGCTTTCTTT	TRBD1	TRBV7-3	TRBJ1-1	-
CASSQDTASNYGYTF	TGCGCCAGCAGCCAAGATACAGCTTCTAACTATGGCTACACCTTC	-	TRBV4-3	TRBJ1-2	-
CASSLGFGQNNSPLHF	TGTGCCAGCAGCTTAGGGTTTGGACAGAATAATTCACCCCTCCACTTT	-	TRBV11-2	TRBJ1-6	-
CASSYGVALGNTIYF	TGTGCCAGCAGTTACGGAGTTGCGTTAGGAAACACCATATATTTT	-	TRBV6-5	TRBJ1-3	-
CASSVATSSYNEQFF	TGTGCCAGCAGCGTAGCAACGAGCTCCTACAATGAGCAGTTCTTC	-	TRBV9	TRBJ2-1	-